This is a list of T cell receptor beta chains from one sample in a study of T-cell reconstitution after alpha-beta-depleted transplantation in children. In TCRdb, the PCR reads were re-called with MiXCR into one record per CDR3 protein. The sample has around 960,000 distinct CDR3 sequences; about 31% are singletons. Sequenced here: PBMCs, mostly from graft donor cells, sampled 360 days after TCRalphabeta/CD19-depleted stem cell transplant. These receptor sequences come from a boy in the first two years of life who had a stem cell transplant for SCID, so the T cells may come from the graft donor. The CDR3 runs from the conserved cysteine through the conserved F or W. Fields, in order: V gene, clone size, D gene, J gene, CDR3 DNA, CDR3 protein. A D gene is named only where the DNA matches it firmly. The listing skips clone size in some rows; elsewhere it reads once, few, many or a size class.

v_call: TRBV2; clone_size: NA; d_call: NA; j_call: TRBJ1-1; cdr3_nt: TGTGCCAGCCTTCCGCGGCGGCTCGGTACTGAAGCTTTCTTT; cdr3_aa: CASLPRRLGTEAFF
v_call: TRBV4-1; clone_size: NA; d_call: NA; j_call: TRBJ1-2; cdr3_nt: TGCGCCAGCAGCCTCGGGGGGGCCACCATAAACTATGGCTACACCTTC; cdr3_aa: CASSLGGATINYGYTF
v_call: TRBV4-1; clone_size: few; d_call: NA; j_call: TRBJ1-6; cdr3_nt: TGCGCCAGCAGCGGACTGGTGACAGGTTATTCACCCCTCCACTTT; cdr3_aa: CASSGLVTGYSPLHF
v_call: TRBV5-1; clone_size: few; d_call: TRBD1; j_call: TRBJ1-6; cdr3_nt: TGCGCCAGCAGCTTGGAGATCAGGGGGCCCAATTCACCCCTCCACTTT; cdr3_aa: CASSLEIRGPNSPLHF
v_call: TRBV20-1; clone_size: NA; d_call: TRBD1; j_call: TRBJ1-5; cdr3_nt: TGCAGTGCTAGTGACGGACAGGATAGCAATCAGCCCCAGCATTTT; cdr3_aa: CSASDGQDSNQPQHF
v_call: TRBV15; clone_size: NA; d_call: NA; j_call: TRBJ1-4; cdr3_nt: TGTGCCACCAGCAGAGATCTGGAAAAACTGTTTTTT; cdr3_aa: CATSRDLEKLFF
v_call: TRBV20-1; clone_size: few; d_call: TRBD2; j_call: TRBJ2-3; cdr3_nt: TGCAGTGCTGATACGAGAACTAGCGGGGGGGCGTTTAGCACAGATACGCAGTATTTT; cdr3_aa: CSADTRTSGGAFSTDTQYF
v_call: TRBV11-1; clone_size: many; d_call: NA; j_call: TRBJ1-1; cdr3_nt: TGTGCCAGCAGCGATGCTGTTTTCCGGGACCGCATAGACACTGAAGCTTTCTTT; cdr3_aa: CASSDAVFRDRIDTEAFF
v_call: TRBV7-6; clone_size: many; d_call: TRBD1; j_call: TRBJ2-7; cdr3_nt: TGTGCCAGCAGCTTCGAACTTCTAGGGGGCCTCGACGAGCAGTACTTC; cdr3_aa: CASSFELLGGLDEQYF
v_call: TRBV15; clone_size: NA; d_call: NA; j_call: TRBJ1-4; cdr3_nt: TGTGCCACCAGCAGAGTTTTCACAACTAATGAAAAACTGTTTTTT; cdr3_aa: CATSRVFTTNEKLFF
v_call: TRBV5-1; clone_size: NA; d_call: TRBD2; j_call: TRBJ2-5; cdr3_nt: TGCGCCAGCAGCTTGGGGACTAGACAAGAGACCCAGTACTTC; cdr3_aa: CASSLGTRQETQYF